These 21 T cell receptor beta chains share one sample of origin, sequenced in a study of blood T cell repertoires in COVID-19 (dated by TCRdb to about 2020). The protocol used for the library was the immunoSEQ multiplex PCR assay. This is the immuneACCESS table as TCRdb keeps it, with only in-frame sequences that have V and J called. A part of the clones is gone; compared with another copy, unresolved V genes explain less than half, and the rest is unexplained. In all, the sample holds approximately 83,000 clones, and roughly 90% of those were seen once. 6% to 8% of the sample is held by the ten biggest clonotypes. Input material: peripheral blood. These receptors all come from a man in his 70s with acute or convalescent COVID-19.

Written as DNA, the CDR3 is TGTGCCAGTAGTATTTTACGGACAGGGAACACTGAAGCTTTCTTT. Translated, it gives CASSILRTGNTEAFF. The chain combines TRBV19 with TRBJ1-1; 7 bases are a match to TRBD1. The trim removed 3 bases at V and 1 base at J, leaving 5 bases unmatched. Germline assignment: CDR1 LNHDA and CDR2 SQIVND (reference sequence). The CDR3 consists of 15 residues.

The CDR3 protein is CAISDSYGYTF. The CDR3 DNA sequence: TGTGCCATCAGTGACAGCTATGGCTACACCTTC. V is TRBV10-3 and J is TRBJ1-2; D uncertain. The CDR3 has 11 residues. CDR1 is ENHRY, CDR2 SYGVKD, per germline. Trimming pared 3 bases from V and 4 bases from J, leaving 3 bases between.

This chain joins TRBV10-2 and TRBJ1-5; no clear D gene. The CDR3 extends over 15 amino acids. Germline CDR1 reads WSHSY; CDR2 reads SAAADI. With 0 bases removed from V and 5 bases from J, the gap between germline ends came to 11 bases. DNA of the CDR3: TGCGCCAGCAGTGAGTCGACCTTCCGGGATCAGCCCCAGCATTTT. Translation gives CASSESTFRDQPQHF.

Of note for this clone: One end of the junction fails to match germline, which may point to a read error. This chain joins TRBV24-1 and TRBJ2-1, with TRBD2 identical over 7 bases. CDR1 is KGHDR and CDR2 is SFDVKD in the germline V gene. The length of the CDR3 is 13 residues. CDR3 sequence: CATSDPPTSRMLF. In nucleotides, the CDR3 is TGTGCCACCAGTGATCCCCCGACTAGCCGGATGCTCTTC.

This chain uses TRBV7-8 with TRBJ1-2; the match to TRBD1 covers 8 bases. The germline V gene has CDR1 SGHVS and CDR2 FQNEAQ. The trim removed 0 bases at V and 3 bases at J, leaving 12 bases unmatched. The CDR3 is 18 amino acids. The CDR3 loop reads CASSLARDRPQLDYGYTF. In nucleotides, the CDR3 is TGTGCCAGCAGCTTAGCTAGGGACAGGCCCCAGTTGGACTATGGCTACACCTTC.

Points on this clone: The junction does not match germline at one end; this may be a read error. This chain links TRBV11-3 with TRBJ2-7, with TRBD2 as a possible D gene (6 bases). From germline, CDR1 is SGHNT and CDR2 YENEEA. CDR3 length: 13 amino acids. The CDR3 reads CASSQTSSHEQYF. CDR3 sequence (DNA): TGTGCCAGCAGCCAAACTAGCTCCCACGAGCAGTACTTC.

This chain joins TRBV5-4 and TRBJ1-3; possibly TRBD1 for D (5 bases). Germline loops: CDR1 SGHNT, CDR2 YYREEE (reference sequence). The CDR3 consists of 12 residues. The V gene lost 9 bases and the J gene lost 3 bases, with 10 bases spanning the gap. The chain's CDR3 is CATGGGGNTIYF. The CDR3, as DNA: TGTGCCACCGGGGGGGGTGGAAACACCATATATTTT.

This clone occurred once. The CDR3 reads CSGRQGLTATEAFF. The CDR3 coding sequence is TGCAGCGGTAGACAGGGCTTGACGGCCACTGAAGCTTTCTTT. This chain joins TRBV29-1 and TRBJ1-1; 7 positions match TRBD1. With V trimmed by 7 bases and J by 4 bases, 12 bases remained unmatched. The CDR3 totals 14 residues. Looked up from germline, CDR1 is SQVTM and CDR2 is ANQGSEA.

The chain recombines TRBV3-1 (or the pseudogene TRBV3-2) with TRBJ2-1; D is possibly TRBD1 (6 bases). CDR1 is LGHDT, CDR2 YNNKEL, per germline (reference sequence). The V end lost 4 bases, the J end lost 9 bases, and 16 bases lay between the germline ends. The CDR3 covers 14 residues. CDR3 nucleotide sequence: TGTGCCAGCAGCCTCGGGACACCTGGGGGTGAGCAGTTCTTC. This gives the protein CASSLGTPGGEQFF.

The chain combines TRBV18 with TRBJ2-7, with D perhaps matching TRBD1 (5 bases). The V gene's germline CDR1 is KGHSH and CDR2 LQKENI. The CDR3 is 14 residues long. V was shortened by 2 bases and J by 0 bases, with 8 bases between the two germline ends. CDR3 sequence reads: CASSPIDSSYEQYF. The DNA of the CDR3 is TGTGCCAGCTCACCAATCGACAGCTCCTACGAGCAGTACTTC.

The chain employs TRBV7-2 and TRBJ2-1; 8 bases align to TRBD2. CDR1 SGHTA and CDR2 FQGNSA come from the germline V gene. This CDR3 has 15 amino acids. V dropped 6 bases and J dropped 0; count of bases not matched to a gene: 4. As DNA, the CDR3 is TGTGCCAGCAGGACCGGGGGGGGCTCCTACAATGAGCAGTTCTTC. Protein sequence: CASRTGGGSYNEQFF.

The genes are TRBV7-2 and TRBJ1-6, with TRBD1 matching 7 bases. V dropped 1 base and J dropped 10; count of bases not matched to a gene: 4. The CDR3 is made up of 14 amino acids. Germline V lookup: CDR1 SGHTA, CDR2 FQGNSA. This CDR3 reads CASSLGGGMSPLHF. CDR3 in DNA: TGTGCCAGCAGCTTAGGAGGGGGCATGTCACCCCTCCACTTT.

J is TRBJ1-1 and V is TRBV6-4; 8 bases are shared with TRBD1. Germline V gene data show CDR1 as MRHNA and CDR2 as SNTAGT. CDR3 length: 14 residues. The V and J ends lost 5 bases and 7 bases, in that order; junction bases with no gene match: 9. Here the CDR3 reads CASSSEQGEGEAFF. In nucleotides, the CDR3 is TGTGCCAGCAGTTCCGAACAGGGGGAGGGTGAAGCTTTCTTT.

The V gene is TRBV7-2, the J gene TRBJ1-6; 7 bases are a match to TRBD1. Germline CDR1 SGHTA, CDR2 FQGNSA. The CDR3 contains 14 residues. The J segment lost 6 bases and the V segment lost 5 bases, leaving 4 bases of the junction unmatched. CDR3 amino acids: CASSRRDSNSPLHF. For the CDR3, the DNA is TGTGCCAGCAGCCGTCGGGACAGTAATTCACCCCTCCACTTT.

The DNA for the CDR3 is TGCGCCAGCAGCCAAGCCGGGAACAATCAGCCCCAGCATTTT. It codes for CASSQAGNNQPQHF. The chain combines TRBV4-1 with TRBJ1-5; D ambiguous. The V and J ends lost 1 base and 3 bases respectively, with 7 bases between them. There are 14 residues in the CDR3. CDR1 is MGHRA, CDR2 YSYEKL, per germline.

This clone was detected once. This chain joins TRBV7-2 and TRBJ2-7, with TRBD1 identical over 7 bases. The CDR3 has 14 residues. The junction had 5 bases not matched to a gene; V was cut back by 4 bases and J by 2 bases. Germline CDR1 reads SGHTA; CDR2 reads FQGNSA. CDR3 sequence: CASSSTTGTYEQYF. The CDR3 bases are TGTGCCAGCAGCTCTACGACAGGGACCTACGAGCAGTACTTC.

V is TRBV1 and J is TRBJ2-7; TRBD1, the table's D call, lacks a check against the DNA. TRBV1 is listed as a pseudogene. The CDR3 covers 14 residues. Written as DNA, the CDR3 is TGCACCAGCAGCCGTGACACCTCTTCCTACGAGCAGTACTTC. This codes for CTSSRDTSSYEQYF.

The V call is TRBV10-3, the J call TRBJ2-4, with D perhaps matching TRBD1 (6 bases). V was trimmed by 3 bases and J by 5 bases, leaving 11 bases between them. The CDR3 extends over 14 amino acids. The germline V gene has CDR1 ENHRY and CDR2 SYGVKD. The CDR3 DNA follows: TGTGCCATCAGTGATCAGGCAGGGGAAAACATTCAGTACTTC. It encodes CAISDQAGENIQYF.

This chain connects TRBV29-1 to TRBJ1-1; TRBD1 agrees at 7 bases. The CDR3 extends over 15 amino acids. The junction had 8 bases not matched to a gene; V was cut back by 4 bases and J by 0 bases. CDR1 is SQVTM, CDR2 ANQGSEA, per germline. CDR3 sequence (DNA): TGCAGCGTTGGAAAGGGACAGACCTTGAACACTGAAGCTTTCTTT. As protein: CSVGKGQTLNTEAFF.

V usage is TRBV19 and J usage is TRBJ2-3; 9 nucleotides line up with TRBD1. This CDR3 has 15 amino acids. Germline loops: CDR1 LNHDA, CDR2 SQIVND (reference sequence). J was trimmed by 4 bases and V by 3 bases; bases with no gene match: 5. CDR3 sequence: CASSIAQGAADTQYF. The CDR3 DNA is TGTGCCAGTAGTATTGCACAGGGGGCCGCAGATACGCAGTATTTT.

The chain couples TRBV6-5 to TRBJ2-3, with D hard to call. CDR3 length: 12 amino acids. Germline V gene lookup returns CDR1 MNHEY and CDR2 SVGAGI. V lost 6 bases, J lost 2 bases, and 6 bases lay in between. The CDR3 coding sequence is TGTGCCAGCAGGAGCCCCACAGATACGCAGTATTTT. It encodes CASRSPTDTQYF.